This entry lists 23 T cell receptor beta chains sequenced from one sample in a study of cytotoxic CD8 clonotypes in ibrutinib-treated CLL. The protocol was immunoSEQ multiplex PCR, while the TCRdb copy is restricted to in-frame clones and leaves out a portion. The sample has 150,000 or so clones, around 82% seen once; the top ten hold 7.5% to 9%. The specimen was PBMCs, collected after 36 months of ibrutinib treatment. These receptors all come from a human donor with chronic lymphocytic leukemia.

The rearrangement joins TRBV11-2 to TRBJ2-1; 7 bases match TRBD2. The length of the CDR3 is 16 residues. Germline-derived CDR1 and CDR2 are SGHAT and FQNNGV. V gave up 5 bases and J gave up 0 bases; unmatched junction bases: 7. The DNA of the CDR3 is TGTGCCAGCAGCCCTCAGCGGGGATTCTCCTACAATGAGCAGTTCTTC. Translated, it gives CASSPQRGFSYNEQFF.

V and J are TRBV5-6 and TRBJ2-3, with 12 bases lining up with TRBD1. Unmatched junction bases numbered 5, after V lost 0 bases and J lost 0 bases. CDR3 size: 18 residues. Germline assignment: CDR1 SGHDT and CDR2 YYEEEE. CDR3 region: CASSLVGQGAGSTDTQYF. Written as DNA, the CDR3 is TGTGCCAGCAGCTTGGTGGGACAGGGGGCGGGTAGCACAGATACGCAGTATTTT.

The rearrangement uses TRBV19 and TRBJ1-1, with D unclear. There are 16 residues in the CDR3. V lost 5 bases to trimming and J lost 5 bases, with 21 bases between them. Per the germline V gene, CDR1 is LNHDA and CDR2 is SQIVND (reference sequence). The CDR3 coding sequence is TGTGCCAGTAGTTTGGATTTGGGTTGGGCCCTGACTGAAGCTTTCTTT. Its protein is CASSLDLGWALTEAFF.

DNA of the CDR3: TGTGCCAGCAGCTTAGGGCGGGGCTATAGCACAGATACGCAGTATTTT. Translated: CASSLGRGYSTDTQYF. This chain uses TRBV11-3 with TRBJ2-3, with a weak D call TRBD2 (6 bases). CDR3 size: 16 residues. The ends were cut back, 1 base at V and 0 bases at J, with 11 bases in the middle. Germline CDR1 SGHNT, CDR2 YENEEA.

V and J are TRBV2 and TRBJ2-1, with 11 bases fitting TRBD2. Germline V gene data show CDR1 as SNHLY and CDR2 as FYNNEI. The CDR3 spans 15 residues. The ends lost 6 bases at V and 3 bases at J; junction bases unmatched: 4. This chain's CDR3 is CASRLAGGVYNEQFF. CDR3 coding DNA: TGTGCCAGCAGATTAGCGGGAGGGGTCTACAATGAGCAGTTCTTC.

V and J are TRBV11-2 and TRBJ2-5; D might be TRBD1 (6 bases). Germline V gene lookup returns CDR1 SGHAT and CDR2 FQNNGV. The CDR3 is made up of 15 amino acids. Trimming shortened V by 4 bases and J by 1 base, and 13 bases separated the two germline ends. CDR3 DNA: TGTGCCAGCAGCTCAGCGGACAGATTCCAAGAGACCCAGTACTTC. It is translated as CASSSADRFQETQYF. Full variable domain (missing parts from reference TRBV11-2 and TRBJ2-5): EAGVAQSPRYKIIEKRQSVAFWCNPISGHATLYWYQQILGQGPKLLIQFQNNGVVDDSQLPKDRFSAERLKGVDSTLKIQPAKLEDSAVYLCASSSADRFQETQYFGPGTRLLVL.

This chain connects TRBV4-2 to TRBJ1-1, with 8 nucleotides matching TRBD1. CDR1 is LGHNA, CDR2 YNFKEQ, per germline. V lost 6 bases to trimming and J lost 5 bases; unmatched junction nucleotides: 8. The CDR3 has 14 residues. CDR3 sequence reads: CASRILQGGTEAFF. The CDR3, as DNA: TGTGCCAGCAGGATCCTACAGGGGGGGACTGAAGCTTTCTTT.

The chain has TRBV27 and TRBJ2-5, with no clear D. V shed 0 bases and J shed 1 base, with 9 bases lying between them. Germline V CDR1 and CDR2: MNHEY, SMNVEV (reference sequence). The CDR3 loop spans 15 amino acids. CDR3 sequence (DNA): TGTGCCAGCAGTTTATCGTGGCAAATCCAAGAGACCCAGTACTTC. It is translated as CASSLSWQIQETQYF.

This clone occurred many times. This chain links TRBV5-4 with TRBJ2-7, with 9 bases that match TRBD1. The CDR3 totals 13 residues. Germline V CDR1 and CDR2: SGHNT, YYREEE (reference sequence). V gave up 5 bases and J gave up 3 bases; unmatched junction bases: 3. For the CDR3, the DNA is TGTGCCAGCAGACGACAGGGGGGCTACGAGCAGTACTTC. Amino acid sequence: CASRRQGGYEQYF.

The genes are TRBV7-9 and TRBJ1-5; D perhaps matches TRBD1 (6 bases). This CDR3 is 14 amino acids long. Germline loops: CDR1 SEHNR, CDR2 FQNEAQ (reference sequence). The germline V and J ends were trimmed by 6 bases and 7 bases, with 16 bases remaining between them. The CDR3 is CASRQGGAGQPQHF. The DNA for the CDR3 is TGTGCCAGCAGGCAAGGGGGGGCGGGACAGCCCCAGCATTTT.

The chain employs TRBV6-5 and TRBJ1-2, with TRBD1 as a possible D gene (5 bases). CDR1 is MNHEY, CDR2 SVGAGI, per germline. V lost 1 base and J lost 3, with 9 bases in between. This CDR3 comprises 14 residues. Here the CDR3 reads CASSYFRGDYGYTF. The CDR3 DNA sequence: TGTGCCAGCAGTTACTTTCGGGGGGACTATGGCTACACCTTC.

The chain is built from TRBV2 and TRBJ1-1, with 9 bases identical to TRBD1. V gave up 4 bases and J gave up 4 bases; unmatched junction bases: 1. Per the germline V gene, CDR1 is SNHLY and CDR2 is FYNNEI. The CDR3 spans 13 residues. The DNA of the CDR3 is TGTGCCAGCAGTGCACAGGGGGCCACTGAAGCTTTCTTT. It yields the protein CASSAQGATEAFF.

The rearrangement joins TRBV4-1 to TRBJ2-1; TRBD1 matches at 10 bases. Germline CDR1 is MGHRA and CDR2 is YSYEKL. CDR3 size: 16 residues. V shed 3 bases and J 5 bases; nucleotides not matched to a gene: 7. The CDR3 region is CASSQPGQGSHNEQFF. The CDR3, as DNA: TGCGCCAGCAGCCAGCCGGGACAGGGGTCCCACAATGAGCAGTTCTTC.

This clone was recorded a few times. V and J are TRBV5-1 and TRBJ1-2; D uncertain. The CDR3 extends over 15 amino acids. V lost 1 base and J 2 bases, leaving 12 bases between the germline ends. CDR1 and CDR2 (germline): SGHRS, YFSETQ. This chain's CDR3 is CASSLLPSENYGYTF. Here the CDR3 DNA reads TGCGCCAGCAGCTTGCTCCCGTCAGAAAACTATGGCTACACCTTC.

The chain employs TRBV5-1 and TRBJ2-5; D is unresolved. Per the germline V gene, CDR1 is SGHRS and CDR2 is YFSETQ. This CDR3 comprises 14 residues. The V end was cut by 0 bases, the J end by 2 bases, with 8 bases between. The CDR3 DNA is TGCGCCAGCAGCTTGGATAGGATTCAAGAGACCCAGTACTTC. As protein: CASSLDRIQETQYF.

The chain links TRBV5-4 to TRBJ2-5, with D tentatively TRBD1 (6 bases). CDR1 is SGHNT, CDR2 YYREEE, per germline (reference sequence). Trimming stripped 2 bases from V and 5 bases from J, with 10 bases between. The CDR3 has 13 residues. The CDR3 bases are TGTGCCAGCAGCTTACAGGGCCCGGAGACCCAGTACTTC. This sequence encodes CASSLQGPETQYF.

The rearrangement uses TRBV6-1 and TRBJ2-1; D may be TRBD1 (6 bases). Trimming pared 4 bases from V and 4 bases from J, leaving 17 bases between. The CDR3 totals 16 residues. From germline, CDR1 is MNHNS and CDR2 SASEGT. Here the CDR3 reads CASSGQDLVLYNEQFF. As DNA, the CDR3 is TGTGCCAGCAGTGGACAGGATCTAGTTCTTTACAATGAGCAGTTCTTC.

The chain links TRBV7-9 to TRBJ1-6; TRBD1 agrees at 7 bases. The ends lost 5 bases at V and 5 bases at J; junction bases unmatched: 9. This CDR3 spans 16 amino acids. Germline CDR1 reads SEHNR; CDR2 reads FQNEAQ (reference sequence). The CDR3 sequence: CASSPGGGFNNSPLHF. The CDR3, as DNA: TGTGCCAGCAGCCCGGGAGGGGGCTTTAATAATTCACCCCTCCACTTT.

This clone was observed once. The CDR3, as DNA: TGTGCCAGCAGTTTGCCACAGGGCTTGTATGGCTACACCTTC. Its protein product is CASSLPQGLYGYTF. The rearrangement joins TRBV28 to TRBJ1-2; TRBD1 is a possible D gene (6 bases). The CDR3 length is 14 residues. The germline gives CDR1 MDHEN, CDR2 SYDVKM. V was shortened by 3 bases and J by 5 bases, with 13 bases between the two germline ends.

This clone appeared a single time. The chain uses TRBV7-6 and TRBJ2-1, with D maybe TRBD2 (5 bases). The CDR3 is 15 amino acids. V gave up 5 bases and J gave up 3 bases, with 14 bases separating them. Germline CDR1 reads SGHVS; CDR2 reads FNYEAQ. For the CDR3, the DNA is TGTGCCAGCAGCCCGGGGTGGGGATACTACAATGAGCAGTTCTTC. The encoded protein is CASSPGWGYYNEQFF.

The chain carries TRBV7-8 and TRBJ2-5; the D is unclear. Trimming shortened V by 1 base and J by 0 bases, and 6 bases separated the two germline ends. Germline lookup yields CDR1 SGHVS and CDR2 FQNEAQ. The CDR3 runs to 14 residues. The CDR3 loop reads CASSLVRYQETQYF. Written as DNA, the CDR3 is TGTGCCAGCAGCTTAGTCCGCTACCAAGAGACCCAGTACTTC. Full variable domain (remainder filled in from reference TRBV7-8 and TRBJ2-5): GAGVSQSPRYKVAKRGQDVALRCDPISGHVSLFWYQQALGQGPEFLTYFQNEAQLDKSGLPSDRFFAERPEGSVSTLKIQRTQQEDSAVYLCASSLVRYQETQYFGPGTRLLVL.

The CDR3 here is CASSGTGAVYGYTF. The CDR3 DNA sequence: TGTGCCAGTAGTGGGACAGGAGCAGTCTATGGCTACACCTTC. The chain uses TRBV19 and TRBJ1-2; 8 nucleotides match TRBD1. With 5 bases clipped from V and 4 bases from J, the junction kept 6 bases outside the gene matches. The CDR3 is 14 amino acids. Per the germline V gene, CDR1 is LNHDA and CDR2 is SQIVND (reference sequence).

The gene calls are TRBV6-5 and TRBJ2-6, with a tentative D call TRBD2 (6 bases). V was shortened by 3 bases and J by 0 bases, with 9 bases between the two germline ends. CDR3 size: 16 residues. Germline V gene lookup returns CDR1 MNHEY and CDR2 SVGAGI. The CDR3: CASSYRRDSGANVLTF. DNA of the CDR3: TGTGCCAGCAGTTATAGGAGGGACTCTGGGGCCAACGTCCTGACTTTC.